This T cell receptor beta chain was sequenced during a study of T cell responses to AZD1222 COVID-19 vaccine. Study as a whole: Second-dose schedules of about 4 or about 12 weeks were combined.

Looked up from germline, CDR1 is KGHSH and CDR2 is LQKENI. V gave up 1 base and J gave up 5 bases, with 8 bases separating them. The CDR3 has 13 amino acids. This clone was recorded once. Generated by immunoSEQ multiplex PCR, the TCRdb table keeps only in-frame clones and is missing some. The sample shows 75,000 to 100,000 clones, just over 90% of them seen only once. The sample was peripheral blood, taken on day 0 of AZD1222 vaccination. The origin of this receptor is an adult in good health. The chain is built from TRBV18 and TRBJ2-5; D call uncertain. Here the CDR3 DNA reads TGTGCCAGCTCACCACGGCTAGGGGAGACCCAGTACTTC. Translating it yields CASSPRLGETQYF.